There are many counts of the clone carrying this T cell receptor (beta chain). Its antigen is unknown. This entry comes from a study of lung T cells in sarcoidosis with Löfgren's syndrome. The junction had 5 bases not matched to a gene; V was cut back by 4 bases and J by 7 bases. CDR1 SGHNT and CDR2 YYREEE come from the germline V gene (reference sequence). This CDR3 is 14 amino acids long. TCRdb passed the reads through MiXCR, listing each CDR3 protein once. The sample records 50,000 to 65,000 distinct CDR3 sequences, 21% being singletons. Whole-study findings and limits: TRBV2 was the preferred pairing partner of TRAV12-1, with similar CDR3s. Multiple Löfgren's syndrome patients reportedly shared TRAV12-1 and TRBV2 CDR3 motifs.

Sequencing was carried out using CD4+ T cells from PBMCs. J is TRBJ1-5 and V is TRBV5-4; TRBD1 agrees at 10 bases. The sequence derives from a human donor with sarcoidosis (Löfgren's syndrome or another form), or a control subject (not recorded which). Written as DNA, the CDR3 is TGTGCCAGCAGCGCCGGACAGGGGGGCCAGCCCCAGCATTTT. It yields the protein CASSAGQGGQPQHF.